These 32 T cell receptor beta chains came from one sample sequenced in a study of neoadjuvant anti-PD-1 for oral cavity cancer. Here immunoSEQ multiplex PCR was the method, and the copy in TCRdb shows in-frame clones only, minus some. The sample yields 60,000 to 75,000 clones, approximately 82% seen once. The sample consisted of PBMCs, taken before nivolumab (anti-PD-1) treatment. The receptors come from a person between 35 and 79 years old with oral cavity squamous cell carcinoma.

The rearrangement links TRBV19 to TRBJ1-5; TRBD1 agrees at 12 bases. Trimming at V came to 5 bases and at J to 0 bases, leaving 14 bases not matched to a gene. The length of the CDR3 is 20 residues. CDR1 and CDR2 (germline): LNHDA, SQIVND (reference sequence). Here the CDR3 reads CASSPIGTGGRLYSNQPQHF. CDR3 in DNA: TGTGCCAGTAGTCCCATCGGGACAGGGGGCCGCCTTTATAGCAATCAGCCCCAGCATTTT. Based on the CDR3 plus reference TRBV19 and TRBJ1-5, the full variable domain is DGGITQSPKYLFRKEGQNVTLSCEQNLNHDAMYWYRQDPGQGLRLIYYSQIVNDFQKGDIAEGYSVSREKKESFPLTVTSAQKNPTAFYLCASSPIGTGGRLYSNQPQHFGDGTRLSIL.

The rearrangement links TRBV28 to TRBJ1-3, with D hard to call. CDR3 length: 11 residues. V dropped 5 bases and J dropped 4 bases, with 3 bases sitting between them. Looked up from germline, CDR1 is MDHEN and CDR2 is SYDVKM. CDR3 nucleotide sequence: TGTGCCAGCAGTCTCGGAAACACCATATATTTT. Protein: CASSLGNTIYF.

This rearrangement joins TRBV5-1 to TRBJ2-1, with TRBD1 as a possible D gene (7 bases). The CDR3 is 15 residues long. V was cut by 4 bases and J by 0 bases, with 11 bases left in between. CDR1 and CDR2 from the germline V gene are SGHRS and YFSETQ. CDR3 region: CASSRQGGSYNEQFF. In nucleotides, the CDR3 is TGCGCCAGCAGCCGACAGGGAGGCTCCTACAATGAGCAGTTCTTC.

CDR3 loop: CASSFSGTVRNQPQHF. CDR3 DNA sequence: TGTGCCAGCAGTTTTTCCGGGACGGTCCGTAATCAGCCCCAGCATTTT. The chain uses TRBV27 and TRBJ1-5, with TRBD1 as a possible D gene (5 bases). Germline CDR1 MNHEY, CDR2 SMNVEV (reference sequence). This CDR3 contains 16 residues. Trimming took 3 bases from V and 4 from J, leaving 16 bases between them.

DNA for the CDR3: TGCAGTGCTAGTCACGGAAACACCATATATTTT. This encodes CSASHGNTIYF. The chain links TRBV20-1 to TRBJ1-3, with D hard to call. This CDR3 is 11 amino acids long. Germline V gene lookup returns CDR1 DFQATT and CDR2 SNEGSKA (reference sequence). V lost 3 bases and J lost 4, with 4 bases in between.

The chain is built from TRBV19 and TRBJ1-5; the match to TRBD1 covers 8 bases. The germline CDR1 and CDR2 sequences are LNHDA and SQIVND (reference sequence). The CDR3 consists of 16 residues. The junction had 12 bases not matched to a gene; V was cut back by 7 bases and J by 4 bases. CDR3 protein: CASTRTGRDPNQPQHF. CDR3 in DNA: TGTGCCAGTACCCGGACAGGGAGGGATCCTAATCAGCCCCAGCATTTT.

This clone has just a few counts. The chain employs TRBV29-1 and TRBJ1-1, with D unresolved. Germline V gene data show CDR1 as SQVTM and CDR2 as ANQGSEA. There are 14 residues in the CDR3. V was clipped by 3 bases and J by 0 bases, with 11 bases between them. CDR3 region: CSVEGGFMNTEAFF. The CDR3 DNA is TGCAGCGTTGAGGGCGGTTTTATGAACACTGAAGCTTTCTTT. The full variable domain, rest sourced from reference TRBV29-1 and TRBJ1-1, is SAVISQKPSRDICQRGTSLTIQCQVDSQVTMMFWYRQQPGQSLTLIATANQGSEATYESGFVIDKFPISRPNLTFSTLTVSNMSPEDSSIYLCSVEGGFMNTEAFFGQGTRLTVV.

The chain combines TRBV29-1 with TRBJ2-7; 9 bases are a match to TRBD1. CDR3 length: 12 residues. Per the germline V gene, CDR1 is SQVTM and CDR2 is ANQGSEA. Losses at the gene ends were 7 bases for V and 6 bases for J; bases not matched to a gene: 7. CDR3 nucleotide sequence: TGCAGCGCGGGGACAGGGTCAACCGAGCAGTACTTC. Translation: CSAGTGSTEQYF.

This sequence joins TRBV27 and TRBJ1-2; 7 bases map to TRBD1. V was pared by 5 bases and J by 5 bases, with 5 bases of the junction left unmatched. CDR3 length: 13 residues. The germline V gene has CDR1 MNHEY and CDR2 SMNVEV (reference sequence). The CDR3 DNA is TGTGCCAGCAGTCTACAGGGGTTGTATGGCTACACCTTC. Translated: CASSLQGLYGYTF.

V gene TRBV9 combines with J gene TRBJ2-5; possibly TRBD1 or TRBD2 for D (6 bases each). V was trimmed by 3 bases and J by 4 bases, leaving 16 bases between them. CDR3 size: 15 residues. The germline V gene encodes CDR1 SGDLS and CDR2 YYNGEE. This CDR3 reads CASSAGTRGGETQYF. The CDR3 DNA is TGTGCCAGCAGCGCGGGGACTCGAGGGGGAGAGACCCAGTACTTC.

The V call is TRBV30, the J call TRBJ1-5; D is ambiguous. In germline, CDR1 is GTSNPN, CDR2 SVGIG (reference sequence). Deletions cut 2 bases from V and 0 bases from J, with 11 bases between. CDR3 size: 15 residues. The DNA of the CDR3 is TGTGCCTGGAGTTCGACGGACGGTAGCAATCAGCCCCAGCATTTT. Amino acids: CAWSSTDGSNQPQHF.

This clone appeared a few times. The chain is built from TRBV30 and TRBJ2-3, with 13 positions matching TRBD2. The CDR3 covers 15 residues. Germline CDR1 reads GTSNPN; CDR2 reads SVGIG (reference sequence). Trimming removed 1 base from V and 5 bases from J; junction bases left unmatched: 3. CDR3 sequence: CAWSGTSGRIDTQYF. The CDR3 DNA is TGTGCCTGGAGTGGGACTAGCGGGAGAATAGATACGCAGTATTTT. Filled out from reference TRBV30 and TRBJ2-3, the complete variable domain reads SQTIHQWPATLVQPVGSPLSLECTVEGTSNPNLYWYRQAAGRGLQLLFYSVGIGQISSEVPQNLSASRPQDRQFILSSKKLLLSDSGFYLCAWSGTSGRIDTQYFGPGTRLTVL.

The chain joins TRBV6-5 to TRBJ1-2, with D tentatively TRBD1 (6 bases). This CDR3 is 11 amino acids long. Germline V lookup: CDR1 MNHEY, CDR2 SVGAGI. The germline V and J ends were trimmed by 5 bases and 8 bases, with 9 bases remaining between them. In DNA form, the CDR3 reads TGTGCCAGCAGTCCCGGACAGGGCTACACCTTC. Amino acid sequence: CASSPGQGYTF.

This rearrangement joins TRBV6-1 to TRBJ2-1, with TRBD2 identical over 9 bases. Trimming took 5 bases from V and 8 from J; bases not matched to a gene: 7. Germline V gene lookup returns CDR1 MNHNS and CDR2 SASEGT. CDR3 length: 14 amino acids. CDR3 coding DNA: TGTGCCAGCAGTTTTAGCGGGAGCCCCGATGAGCAGTTCTTC. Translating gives CASSFSGSPDEQFF.

This CDR3 is CASLGPSGRVNEQFF. CDR3 DNA: TGTGCCAGTCTCGGTCCTAGCGGGAGGGTCAATGAGCAGTTCTTC. The genes are TRBV28 and TRBJ2-1; 12 bases match TRBD2. Germline CDR1 and CDR2: MDHEN and SYDVKM. This CDR3 spans 15 amino acids. Unmatched junction bases numbered 9, after V lost 9 bases and J lost 6 bases. The full variable domain, rest sourced from reference TRBV28 and TRBJ2-1, is DVKVTQSSRYLVKRTGEKVFLECVQDMDHENMFWYRQDPGLGLRLIYFSYDVKMKEKGDIPEGYSVSREKKERFSLILESASTNQTSMYLCASLGPSGRVNEQFFGPGTRLTVL.

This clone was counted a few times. CDR3 bases: TGTGCCATCAGTGATTCCAGCGCATGGAATATGCAAGAGACCCAGTACTTC. This translates into CAISDSSAWNMQETQYF. The chain has TRBV10-3 and TRBJ2-5; no firm D call. The germline CDR1 and CDR2 sequences are ENHRY and SYGVKD. The CDR3 covers 17 residues. Trimming shortened V by 3 bases and J by 2 bases, and 19 bases separated the two germline ends.

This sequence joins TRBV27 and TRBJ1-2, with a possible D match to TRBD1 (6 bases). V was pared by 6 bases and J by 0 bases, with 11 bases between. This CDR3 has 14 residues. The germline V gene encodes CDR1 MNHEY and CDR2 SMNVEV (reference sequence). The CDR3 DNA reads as TGTGCCAGCAGGCGGGACAACTCTAACTATGGCTACACCTTC. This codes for CASRRDNSNYGYTF.

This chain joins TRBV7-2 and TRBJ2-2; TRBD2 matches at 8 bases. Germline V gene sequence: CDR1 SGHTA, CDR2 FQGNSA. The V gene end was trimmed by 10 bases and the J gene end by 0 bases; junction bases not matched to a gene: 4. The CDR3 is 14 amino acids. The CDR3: CANQRGTNTGELFF. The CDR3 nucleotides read TGTGCCAACCAGCGGGGGACGAACACCGGGGAGCTGTTTTTT.

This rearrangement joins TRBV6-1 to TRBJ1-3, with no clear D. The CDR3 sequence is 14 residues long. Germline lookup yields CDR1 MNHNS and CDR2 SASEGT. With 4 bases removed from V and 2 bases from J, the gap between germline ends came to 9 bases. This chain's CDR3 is CASSVSPTGNTIYF. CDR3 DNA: TGTGCCAGCAGTGTAAGCCCGACTGGAAACACCATATATTTT.

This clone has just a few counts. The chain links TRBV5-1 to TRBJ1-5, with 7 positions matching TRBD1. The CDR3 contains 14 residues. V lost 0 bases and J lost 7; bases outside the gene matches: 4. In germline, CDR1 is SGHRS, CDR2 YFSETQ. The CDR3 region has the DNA TGCGCCAGCAGCTTGGCCACAGGGGAGCAGCCCCAGCATTTT. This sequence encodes CASSLATGEQPQHF.

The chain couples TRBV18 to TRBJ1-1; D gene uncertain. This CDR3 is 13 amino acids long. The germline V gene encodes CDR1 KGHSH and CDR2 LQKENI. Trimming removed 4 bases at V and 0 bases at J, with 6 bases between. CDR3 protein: CASSRQVNTEAFF. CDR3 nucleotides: TGTGCCAGCTCACGGCAGGTGAACACTGAAGCTTTCTTT.

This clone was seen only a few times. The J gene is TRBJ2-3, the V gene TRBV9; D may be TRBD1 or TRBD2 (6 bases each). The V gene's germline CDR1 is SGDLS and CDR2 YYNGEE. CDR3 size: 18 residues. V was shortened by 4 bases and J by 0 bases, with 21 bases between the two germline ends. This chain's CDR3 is CASSLRGVGRASTDTQYF. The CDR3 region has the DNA TGTGCCAGCAGCCTAAGGGGGGTGGGTCGAGCTAGCACAGATACGCAGTATTTT.

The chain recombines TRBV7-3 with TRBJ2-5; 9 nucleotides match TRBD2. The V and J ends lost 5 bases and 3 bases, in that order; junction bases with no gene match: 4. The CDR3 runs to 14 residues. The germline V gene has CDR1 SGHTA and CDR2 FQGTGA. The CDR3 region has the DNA TGTGCCAGCAGCCCCAGCGGGGGGAAAGAGACCCAGTACTTC. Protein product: CASSPSGGKETQYF.

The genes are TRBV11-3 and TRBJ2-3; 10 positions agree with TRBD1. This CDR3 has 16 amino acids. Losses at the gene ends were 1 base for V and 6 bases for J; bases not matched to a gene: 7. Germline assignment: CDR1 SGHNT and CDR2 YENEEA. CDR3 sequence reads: CASSLGGTGAWDTQYF. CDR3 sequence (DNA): TGTGCCAGCAGCTTAGGAGGGACAGGGGCTTGGGATACGCAGTATTTT.

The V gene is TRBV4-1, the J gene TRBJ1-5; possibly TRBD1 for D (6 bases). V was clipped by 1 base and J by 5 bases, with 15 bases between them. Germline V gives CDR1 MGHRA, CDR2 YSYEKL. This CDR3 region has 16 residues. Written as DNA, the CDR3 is TGCGCCAGCAGCCAAGCGTCCAGGGGAGGCTATCAGCCCCAGCATTTT. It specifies CASSQASRGGYQPQHF.

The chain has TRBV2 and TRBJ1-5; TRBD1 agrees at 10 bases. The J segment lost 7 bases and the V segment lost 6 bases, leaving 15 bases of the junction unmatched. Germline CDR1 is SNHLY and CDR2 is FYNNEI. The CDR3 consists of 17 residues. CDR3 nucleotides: TGTGCCAGCAGGGATGCCCGGGACAGGGGCTTTGGGCAGCCCCAGCATTTT. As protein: CASRDARDRGFGQPQHF.

The DNA for the CDR3 is TGCGCCAGCAGCTTACCCCTCGCGGGGGGTACAGATACGCAGTATTTT. Its translation: CASSLPLAGGTDTQYF. The rearrangement uses TRBV5-1 and TRBJ2-3; 8 bases are a match to TRBD2. Germline V gives CDR1 SGHRS, CDR2 YFSETQ. With 2 bases clipped from V and 3 bases from J, the junction kept 8 bases outside the gene matches. This CDR3 comprises 16 residues.

The CDR3: CASSLGHLSTEAFF. CDR3 coding DNA: TGTGCCAGCAGCTTGGGGCACCTGAGCACTGAAGCTTTCTTT. The rearrangement links TRBV5-4 to TRBJ1-1; D remains unclear. V lost 0 bases, J lost 4 bases, and 10 bases lay in between. Germline lookup yields CDR1 SGHNT and CDR2 YYREEE (reference sequence). The CDR3 is made up of 14 amino acids.

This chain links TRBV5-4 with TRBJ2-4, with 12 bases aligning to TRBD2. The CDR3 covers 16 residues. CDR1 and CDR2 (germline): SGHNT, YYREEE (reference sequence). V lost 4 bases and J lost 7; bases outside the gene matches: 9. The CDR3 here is CASSRLTSGRENIQYF. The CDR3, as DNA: TGTGCCAGCAGCCGACTGACTAGCGGGAGAGAGAACATTCAGTACTTC.

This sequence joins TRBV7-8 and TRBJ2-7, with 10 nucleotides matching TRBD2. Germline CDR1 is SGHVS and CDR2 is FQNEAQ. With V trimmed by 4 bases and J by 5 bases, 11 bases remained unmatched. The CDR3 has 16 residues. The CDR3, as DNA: TGTGCCAGCAGCTCGTCGCGCTATCTAGCGGGAGACGAGCAGTACTTC. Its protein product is CASSSSRYLAGDEQYF. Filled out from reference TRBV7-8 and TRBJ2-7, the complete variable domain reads GAGVSQSPRYKVAKRGQDVALRCDPISGHVSLFWYQQALGQGPEFLTYFQNEAQLDKSGLPSDRFFAERPEGSVSTLKIQRTQQEDSAVYLCASSSSRYLAGDEQYFGPGTRLTVT.

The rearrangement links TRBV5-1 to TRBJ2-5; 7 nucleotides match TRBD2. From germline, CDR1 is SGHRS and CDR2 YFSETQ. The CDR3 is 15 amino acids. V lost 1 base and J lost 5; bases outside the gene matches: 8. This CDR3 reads CASSLTSESWETQYF. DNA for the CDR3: TGCGCCAGCAGCTTGACTAGCGAATCATGGGAGACCCAGTACTTC.

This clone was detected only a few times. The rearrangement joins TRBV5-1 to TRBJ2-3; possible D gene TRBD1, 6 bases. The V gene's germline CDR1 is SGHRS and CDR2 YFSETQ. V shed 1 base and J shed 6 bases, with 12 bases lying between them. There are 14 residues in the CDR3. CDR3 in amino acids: CASSLSQGFDTQYF. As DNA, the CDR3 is TGCGCCAGCAGCTTGTCTCAGGGGTTCGATACGCAGTATTTT.